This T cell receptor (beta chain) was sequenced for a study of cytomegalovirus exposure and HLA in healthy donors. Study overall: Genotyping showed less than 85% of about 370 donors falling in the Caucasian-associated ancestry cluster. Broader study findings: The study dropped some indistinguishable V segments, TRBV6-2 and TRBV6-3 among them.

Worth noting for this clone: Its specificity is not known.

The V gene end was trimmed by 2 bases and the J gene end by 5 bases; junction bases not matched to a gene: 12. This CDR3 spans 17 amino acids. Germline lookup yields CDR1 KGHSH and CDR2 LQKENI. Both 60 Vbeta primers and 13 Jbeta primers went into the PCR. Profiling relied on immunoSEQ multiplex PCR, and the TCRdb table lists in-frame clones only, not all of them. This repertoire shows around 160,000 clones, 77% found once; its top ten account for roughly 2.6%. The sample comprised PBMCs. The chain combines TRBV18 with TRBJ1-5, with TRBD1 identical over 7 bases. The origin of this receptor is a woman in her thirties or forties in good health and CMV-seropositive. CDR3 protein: CASSPVGQSGGYQPQHF. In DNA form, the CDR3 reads TGTGCCAGCTCACCAGTGGGACAGTCAGGGGGATATCAGCCCCAGCATTTT.